This T cell receptor (beta chain) is from a study of cytomegalovirus exposure and HLA in healthy donors. Healthy bone marrow donors made up the donor group. Comment on this clone: The antigen is undetermined.

With 60 Vbeta and 13 Jbeta primers, the PCR was carried out. The protocol was immunoSEQ multiplex PCR, while the TCRdb copy is restricted to in-frame clones and leaves out a portion. The table records about 150,000 clones, about 80% of them present only once. Whole-study results and caveats: In a later analysis, TCR beta V- and J-gene trimming showed a link to a missense DCLRE1C variant. The authors later found most CMV-associated TCR beta chains appeared HLA-restricted. At a 0.05 false discovery rate, a later analysis found around 15,000 TCR beta sequences to be associated with HLA alleles.

Material: PBMCs. This receptor was identified in a man in his thirties or forties in good health and CMV-seropositive.

Here the CDR3 reads CASSLWENQPQHF. DNA of the CDR3: TGTGCCAGCAGTTTATGGGAGAATCAGCCCCAGCATTTT. The genes are TRBV27 and TRBJ1-5; D unclear. Trimming cost V 1 base and J 4 bases, with 5 bases left between them. The CDR3 extends over 13 amino acids. Germline CDR1 and CDR2: MNHEY and SMNVEV (reference sequence).